This T cell receptor beta chain was found in a study of cytotoxic CD8 clonotypes in ibrutinib-treated CLL. Study-wide context: Overall, approximately 25 responses were partial and 2 complete; following median approximately 73 months, approximately 15 patients stayed remitted and about twelve progressed. Study-level points and caveats: Age-matched healthy donor levels were exceeded by baseline clonality, which tracked circulating CD8+ T-cell counts.

Measured with immunoSEQ multiplex PCR; TCRdb has only the in-frame clones, and not every one. There are 270,000 or so clones in the sample; 65% to 85% occur only once, and about 5% lies in the top ten. Germline V gives CDR1 MGHDK, CDR2 SYGVNS. With V trimmed by 2 bases and J by 7 bases, 9 bases remained unmatched. The CDR3 covers 15 residues. On this clone itself: Antigen specificity is unknown.

The material sequenced was PBMCs, taken at disease progression, from a patient treated with ibrutinib. The source is a human donor with chronic lymphocytic leukemia. The chain combines TRBV25-1 with TRBJ1-2, with 8 positions matching TRBD1. DNA for the CDR3: TGTGCCAGCAGTGAAGAGGGCAGGGGGCTGGCTGGCTACACCTTC. As protein: CASSEEGRGLAGYTF.